This T cell receptor beta chain was sequenced for a study of cytomegalovirus exposure and HLA in healthy donors. General study findings and limits: According to the study, about 180 TCR beta chains were cytomegalovirus-associated.

The V end was cut by 5 bases, the J end by 2 bases, with 3 bases between. Germline CDR1 SGHNT, CDR2 YENEEA. The CDR3 has 12 residues. A word on this clone: Its cognate antigen is unknown.

The PCR used 60 Vbeta and 13 Jbeta primers. Clones were read by immunoSEQ multiplex PCR, and TCRdb kept only the in-frame ones, dropping some. Of 150,000 to 200,000 clones in the sample, approximately 80% were seen once. V and J are TRBV11-3 and TRBJ2-2; unclear D gene. This clonotype was obtained from a woman in her 30s in good health and CMV-seropositive. Sequencing input: PBMCs. The CDR3 loop is CASSLNTGELFF. The CDR3 DNA is TGTGCCAGCAGCCTTAACACCGGGGAGCTGTTTTTT.